The subject of this entry is one T cell receptor (beta chain). This entry is derived from a study of response to subunit inactivated influenza vaccine. MiXCR was run by TCRdb on the RT-PCR reads, yielding one entry per CDR3 protein. The sample consists of around 600,000 distinct CDR3 sequences, approximately 11% of them appearing once. Trimming shortened V by 7 bases and J by 5 bases, and 21 bases separated the two germline ends. Per germline, CDR1 MDHEN and CDR2 SYDVKM. The CDR3 covers 15 residues. The sample was also reused in another study, on T cells expressing NK-cell markers. That report notes: Scientists made TCR beta cDNA using 5'RACE template switching with UMIs. An anti-gamma-delta TCR antibody was added in several experiments. It restricted sorting to alpha-beta TCR-expressing T cells. Among CD8+ T cells from several donors, dominant NKG2C+ clonotypes accounted for roughly 1.0-7.0%. The CD3+CD56-NKG2C+ fraction of a few donors was likewise dominated by these clonotypes.

The rearrangement joins TRBV28 to TRBJ2-7, with D perhaps TRBD1 (6 bases). Sequenced here: PBMCs from blood, sampled on the day of vaccination. This TCR was sampled from a man aged 45 to 65 who received an inactivated influenza vaccine. The CDR3 bases are TGTGCCAGCACCCACGCCTACGGGACATTCCACGAGCAGTACTTC. Its protein is CASTHAYGTFHEQYF.